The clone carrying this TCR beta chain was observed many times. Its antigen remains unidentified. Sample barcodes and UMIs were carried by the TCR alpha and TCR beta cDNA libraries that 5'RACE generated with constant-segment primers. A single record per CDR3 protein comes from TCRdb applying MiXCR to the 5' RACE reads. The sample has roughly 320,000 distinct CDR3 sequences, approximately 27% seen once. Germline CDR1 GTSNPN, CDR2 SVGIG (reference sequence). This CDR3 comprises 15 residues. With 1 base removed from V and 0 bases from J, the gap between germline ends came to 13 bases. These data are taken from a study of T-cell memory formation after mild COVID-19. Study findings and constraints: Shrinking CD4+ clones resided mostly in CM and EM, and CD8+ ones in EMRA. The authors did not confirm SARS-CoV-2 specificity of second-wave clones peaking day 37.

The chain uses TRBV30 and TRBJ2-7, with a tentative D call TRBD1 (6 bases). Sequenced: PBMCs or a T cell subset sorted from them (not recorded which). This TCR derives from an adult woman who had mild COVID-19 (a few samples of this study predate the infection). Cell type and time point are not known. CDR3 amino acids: CAWSARTASSYEQYF. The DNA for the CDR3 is TGTGCCTGGAGTGCTAGGACAGCGAGCTCCTACGAGCAGTACTTC.